This T cell receptor (beta chain) derives from a study of CD4+ T cells in melanoma. General study points: A reported correlation linked neoantigen-specific CD4+ T cells to CD8+, macrophage and B cell function. In melanoma, neoantigen-specific CD4+ T cells reportedly differed in differentiation state.

The germline CDR1 and CDR2 sequences are SGHTA and FQGTGA. The CDR3 covers 17 residues. The V gene lost 2 bases and the J gene lost 0 bases, with 11 bases spanning the gap. Points on this clone: Its specificity is unknown.

Produced via immunoSEQ multiplex PCR; TCRdb's table is partial and in-frame only. The table includes about 110,000 clones, approximately 92% detected once. Specimen: peripheral blood. The chain recombines TRBV7-3 with TRBJ2-6, with D perhaps matching TRBD1 or TRBD2 (5 bases each). This clonotype originated in a human donor with melanoma. In DNA form, the CDR3 reads TGTGCCAGCAGCTTACTCTCGAGGGGCTCTGGGGCCAACGTCCTGACTTTC. It encodes CASSLLSRGSGANVLTF. Supplemented by reference TRBV7-3 and TRBJ2-6, the full variable domain reads GAGVSQTPSNKVTEKGKYVELRCDPISGHTALYWYRQSLGQGPEFLIYFQGTGAADDSGLPNDRFFAVRPEGSVSTLKIQRTERGDSAVYLCASSLLSRGSGANVLTFGAGSRLTVL.